This T cell receptor (beta chain) was sequenced in a study of Ad26.COV2.S vaccination and SARS-CoV-2 variants. Repertoires were generated with immunoSEQ multiplex PCR, while TCRdb's copy carries only in-frame clones and drops some. This table holds about 400,000 clones, 80% to 90% found once. Treatment noted: around 19 received Ad26.COV2.S at low or high dose, single or two shots; 5 received placebo; per-sample allocation not given. Sampling occurred on day 63 after the first vaccine or placebo injection. This Boston cohort included adults aged 18-55 years. The TCR originated in a person between 18 and 65 years old who received the Ad26.COV2.S COVID-19 vaccine or a placebo. The sample was peripheral blood, taken in a trial of Ad26.COV2.S vaccine versus placebo.

The DNA of the CDR3 is TGTGCCAGCAGCCAAGGGCTAGCGGGAGTATTCGACGCATCCGAGCAGTACTTC. Its protein is CASSQGLAGVFDASEQYF. This chain connects TRBV14 to TRBJ2-7; 10 nucleotides agree with TRBD2. The CDR3 loop spans 18 amino acids. V was clipped by 1 base and J by 6 bases; unmatched bases: 15. CDR1 and CDR2 (germline): SGHDN, FVKESK.